The 26 T cell receptor delta chains listed next were all sequenced from one sample in a study of γδ T cells in repeated Plasmodium falciparum infection. TCRdb reprocessed the multiplex PCR reads using CATT. This repertoire shows roughly 90,000 delta-chain clones, approximately 1.4% found once; its top ten account for around 8.3%. Vgamma9/Vdelta2+ and Vdelta2-negative gammadelta T cells were flow-sorted from PBMC for bulk sequencing. Source material: gamma-delta T cells from blood. All receptors derive from a pool of human donors (malaria-infected and uninfected, not separated).

In its sample, this clone was seen a few times. The protein TCRdb gives is from a much larger clone and does not agree with this DNA's translation at residue 19, likely a read error; the protein shown here comes from the DNA. The rearrangement joins TRDV2 to TRDJ1, with 12 bases fitting TRDD3. The germline V gene has CDR1 GEAIGNYY and CDR2 EKD. The CDR3 is made up of 21 amino acids. The CDR3 is CACDTECTGGYNGGYTDKHIF. CDR3 coding DNA: TGTGCCTGTGACACCGAATGCACTGGGGGATACAACGGAGGGTACACCGACAAACACATCTTT.

Comment on this clone: A far bigger clonotype differs at one base, so this is likely a read error. The identical CDR3 is also encoded by other nucleotide sequences in the sample. This chain joins TRDV1 and TRDJ1, with 13 nucleotides matching TRDD3. Germline V gene data show CDR1 as TSWWSYY and CDR2 as QGS. The V and J ends lost 3 bases and 4 bases, in that order; junction bases with no gene match: 17. The CDR3 has 20 residues. The CDR3 bases are TGTGCTCTTGGGGAGATAGGTAAACCCATACTGGGGGATACGGGCGATAAACTCATCTTT. As protein: CALGEIGKPILGDTGDKLIF.

This clone was seen a handful of times. It differs at one base from a far larger clone, so likely a read error. Other DNA sequences in this sample translate to the same CDR3. V is TRDV1 and J is TRDJ1; possible D gene TRDD3, 5 bases. The J gene, not given by TCRdb, was assigned here from a germline match of the nucleotide sequence. The CDR3 is 18 residues long. In germline, CDR1 is TSWWSYY, CDR2 QGS. Here the CDR3 DNA reads TGTGCCCTTGGGGACCTCTGGATCCCCCGAAGGTACACCGATAAACTCATCTTT. Protein: CALGDLWIPRRYTDKLIF.

In the case of this clone: Since a much larger clone is just one base distant, this may be a read error. The gene calls are TRDV3 and TRDJ1; 7 positions agree with TRDD3. The V gene end was trimmed by 2 bases and the J gene end by 0 bases; junction bases not matched to a gene: 12. The length of the CDR3 is 16 residues. Per germline, CDR1 TVYSNPD and CDR2 GDNSRS (reference sequence). The CDR3 nucleotides read TGTGCCTTTGGTAGTGCATGGGGGACGTACACCGATAAACTCATCTTT. This sequence encodes CAFGSAWGTYTDKLIF.

Comment on this clone: One base separates it from a far larger clone, so it is likely a read error. Additional DNA sequences in this sample encode the identical CDR3. This chain uses TRDV2 with TRDJ1, with a tentative D call TRDD3 (5 bases). No J segment appears in TCRdb, so it was assigned here by matching the sequence to germline. The ends were cut back, 4 bases at V and 0 bases at J, with 14 bases in the middle. This CDR3 comprises 15 residues. The germline V gene has CDR1 GEAIGNYY and CDR2 EKD. The CDR3 here is CACDQWGLYTDKLIF. Here the CDR3 DNA reads TGTGCCTGTGATCAGTGGGGCCTTTACACCGATAAACTCATCTTT.

With respect to this clone: TCRdb lists the protein of a much larger clone for this DNA, which differs at residue 12, so this is likely a read error; the protein given here is translated from the DNA itself. This sequence joins TRDV2 and TRDJ3, with 7 bases that match TRDD3. In the absence of a J gene in TCRdb, the DNA was matched to germline to assign it here. This CDR3 contains 20 residues. Germline trimming cut 3 bases from V and 2 bases from J; bases unmatched to any gene: 15. Looked up from germline, CDR1 is GEAIGNYY and CDR2 is EKD. The CDR3 here is CACDLTGDARSPWDTRQMFF. The DNA for the CDR3 is TGTGCCTGTGACCTTACTGGGGATGCCCGGAGCCCCTGGGACACCCGACAGATGTTTTTC.

Comment on this clone: This sequence is one base from a far larger clone and is likely a read error. Additional DNA sequences in this sample encode the identical CDR3. The V gene is TRDV1, the J gene TRDJ1; D is ambiguous. The J gene, not given by TCRdb, was assigned here from a germline match of the nucleotide sequence. This CDR3 region has 15 residues. V gave up 0 bases and J gave up 8 bases, with 16 bases separating them. Germline loops: CDR1 TSWWSYY, CDR2 QGS. This CDR3 reads CALGELRPGPDKLIF. The CDR3 coding sequence is TGTGCTCTTGGGGAACTGAGGCCGGGCCCTGACAAACTCATCTTT.

This clone is labeled medium-sized (0.01 to 0.1%). Other DNA sequences in the sample encode the same CDR3. The chain uses TRDV2 and TRDJ1; 13 bases are a match to TRDD3. Trimming at V came to 0 bases and at J to 3 bases, leaving 9 bases not matched to a gene. This CDR3 is built from 18 residues. Germline CDR1 and CDR2: GEAIGNYY and EKD. CDR3 DNA: TGTGCCTGTGACACCGGGAAGTTACTGGGGGATACGCCCGATAAACTCATCTTT. Translated, it gives CACDTGKLLGDTPDKLIF.

This clone was seen more than once but under ten times. This likely reflects a read error, since a far larger clone is one base away. This CDR3 is also generated by other DNA sequences in the sample. The chain recombines TRDV1 with TRDJ1; no clear D. In the absence of a J gene in TCRdb, the DNA was matched to germline to assign it here. Germline V lookup: CDR1 TSWWSYY, CDR2 QGS. This CDR3 is 14 amino acids long. CDR3 coding DNA: TGTGCTCTTGGGGAACTAGGTTACACTGATAAACTCATCTTT. Translating gives CALGELGYTDKLIF.

This clone was detected many times. The chain couples TRDV1 to TRDJ1; 10 nucleotides agree with TRDD3. Germline-derived CDR1 and CDR2 are TSWWSYY and QGS. Unmatched junction bases numbered 20, after V lost 4 bases and J lost 0 bases. CDR3 length equals 21 residues. The DNA of the CDR3 is TGTGCTCTTGGGGCCCCTTCCTTTGAGGGGGATACGCCCCTCTACACCGATAAACTCATCTTT. This translates into CALGAPSFEGDTPLYTDKLIF.

This clone has at least ten counts. The protein TCRdb gives is from a much larger clone and does not agree with this DNA's translation at residue 18, likely a read error; the protein shown here comes from the DNA. J is TRDJ1 and V is TRDV1; D ambiguous. The germline CDR1 and CDR2 sequences are TSWWSYY and QGS. The CDR3 runs to 22 residues. The CDR3 loop reads CALGLLYSHALAVLKYTGKLIF. The CDR3 DNA reads as TGTGCTCTTGGGCTTTTATACTCACACGCTCTTGCAGTTTTAAAGTACACCGGTAAACTCATCTTT.

About this clone itself: This sequence is one base from a far larger clone and is likely a read error. Other DNA sequences in this sample translate to the same CDR3. CDR3 DNA: TGTGCTCTTGGGGAACTGTTGACAGCCCTCCCCGGTGTACTGGAGGTCACACTGTACACCGATAAACTCATCTTT. Encoded protein: CALGELLTALPGVLEVTLYTDKLIF. The rearrangement joins TRDV1 to TRDJ1, with D possibly matching TRDD3 (5 bases). The germline V and J ends were trimmed by 0 bases and 0 bases, with 38 bases remaining between them. The V gene's germline CDR1 is TSWWSYY and CDR2 QGS. The length of the CDR3 is 25 residues.

In the case of this clone: The translation of this DNA and the TCRdb protein of a much larger clone differ at residue 5, probably owing to a read error; the protein shown here is translated from the DNA. V gene TRDV1 combines with J gene TRDJ2, with TRDD3 matching over 8 bases. The V segment lost 3 bases and the J segment 0 bases; nucleotides outside the gene matches: 12. The CDR3 runs to 19 residues. CDR1 and CDR2 from the germline V gene are TSWWSYY and QGS. The chain's CDR3 is CALGDPLGIQGTLTAQLFF. The CDR3 DNA reads TGTGCTCTTGGGGACCCCTTGGGGATACAGGGAACTTTGACAGCACAACTCTTCTTT.

This clone appeared a few times. The mismatch at residue 13 between this DNA's translation and the TCRdb protein of a much larger clone likely reflects a read error; the protein shown is translated from the DNA. The chain recombines TRDV2 with TRDJ1, with TRDD3 matching 12 bases. Since TCRdb gives no J gene, matching the DNA to germline was used here to assign it. Germline CDR1 is GEAIGNYY and CDR2 is EKD. This CDR3 has 19 residues. Trimming at V came to 0 bases and at J to 1 base, leaving 11 bases not matched to a gene. The CDR3 DNA reads TGTGCCTGTGACACCGGGATCTGGGGGATACGCGGGTGCACCGATAAACTCATCTTT. It specifies CACDTGIWGIRGCTDKLIF.

This clone was observed a few times. A far bigger clonotype differs at one base, so this is likely a read error. The sample contains more than one DNA sequence encoding this CDR3. This chain links TRDV2 with TRDJ1, with 7 bases that match TRDD3. The junction had 13 bases not matched to a gene; V was cut back by 3 bases and J by 1 base. CDR3 size: 17 residues. Germline CDR1 and CDR2: GEAIGNYY and EKD. CDR3 residues: CACDGRIPGGPTDKLIF. The CDR3, as DNA: TGTGCCTGTGACGGAAGAATCCCTGGGGGGCCCACCGATAAACTCATCTTT.

As to this clone: The protein that TCRdb holds for this DNA derives from a much larger clone and differs from the translated DNA at residue 12, which likely indicates a read error; the protein shown here is translated from the DNA. This chain uses TRDV1 with TRDJ2; D may be TRDD3 (5 bases). There are 17 residues in the CDR3. Per germline, CDR1 TSWWSYY and CDR2 QGS. The V gene lost 2 bases and the J gene lost 6 bases, with 19 bases spanning the gap. The CDR3 DNA reads TGTGCTCTTGGGGAAGTAGTACTGGATCCAGTGGCAGCACAACTCTTCTTT. Translated, it gives CALGEVVLDPVAAQLFF.

This clone came up many times. The likely explanation is a read error, given a far larger clone one base away. Additional DNA sequences in this sample encode the identical CDR3. The chain recombines TRDV2 with TRDJ1; D gene uncertain. The CDR3 covers 17 residues. CDR1 and CDR2 from the germline V gene are GEAIGNYY and EKD. DNA for the CDR3: TGTGCCTGCGACACCGCCGGGGTTCTCCGGTACACCGATAAACTCATCTTT. It encodes CACDTAGVLRYTDKLIF.

This clone has a count of ten or more. The chain uses TRDV1 and TRDJ1; no firm D call. Trimming left V 8 bases short and J 0 bases short, with 19 bases between. The CDR3 totals 16 residues. Germline CDR1 TSWWSYY, CDR2 QGS. DNA for the CDR3: TGTGCTCTTAGAAAGTTCTTCGTCTCGTACACCGATAAACTCATCTTT. Encoded protein: CALRKFFVSYTDKLIF.

This clone was seen at least ten times. The chain employs TRDV1 and TRDJ1; TRDD3 matches 8 bases. The germline V gene encodes CDR1 TSWWSYY and CDR2 QGS. The length of the CDR3 is 17 residues. V lost 5 bases and J lost 5; bases outside the gene matches: 16. The CDR3 is CALGPRLGVPKADKLIF. DNA of the CDR3: TGTGCTCTTGGGCCCCGACTGGGGGTCCCTAAGGCAGATAAACTCATCTTT.

This clone occurred many times. The mismatch at residue 12 between this DNA's translation and the TCRdb protein of a much larger clone likely reflects a read error; the protein shown is translated from the DNA. The rearrangement joins TRDV2 to TRDJ1, with TRDD3 identical over 8 bases. As TCRdb names no J gene, one was assigned here on the basis of a DNA match to germline. The CDR3 consists of 20 residues. The germline gives CDR1 GEAIGNYY, CDR2 EKD. V trimming: 2 bases; J trimming: 2 bases; junction bases outside the gene matches: 21. The CDR3 DNA follows: TGTGCCTGTGACAAACTAGGCGGCGGACTGGGGGGTACCCCTACCGATAAACTCATCTTT. Translating gives CACDKLGGGLGGTPTDKLIF.

This clone has only a few counts. The amino acid sequence in TCRdb belongs to a much larger clone and departs from this DNA's translation at residue 5, likely a sequencing read error; the sequence shown is translated from the DNA. This chain uses TRDV2 with TRDJ3, with 9 bases aligning to TRDD3. TCRdb supplies no J gene; here it was assigned by aligning the nucleotide sequence to germline. With V trimmed by 3 bases and J by 2 bases, 10 bases remained unmatched. This CDR3 contains 19 residues. Germline CDR1 is GEAIGNYY and CDR2 is EKD. In DNA, the CDR3 is TGTGCCTGTGACGCCGCTGGGGGATTGGTTACCTGGGACACCCGACAGATGTTTTTC. Translation: CACDAAGGLVTWDTRQMFF.

This clone was seen at least ten times. This chain connects TRDV1 to TRDJ1, with unresolved D. Since TCRdb gives no J gene, matching the DNA to germline was used here to assign it. V lost 5 bases and J 0 bases, leaving 13 bases between the germline ends. From germline, CDR1 is TSWWSYY and CDR2 QGS. The CDR3 loop spans 15 amino acids. CDR3 DNA: TGTGCTCTTGGGATTCCGCACCGCCACACCGATAAACTCATCTTT. It codes for CALGIPHRHTDKLIF.

This clone was recorded a few times. TCRdb attributes to this sequence the protein of a much larger clone, which differs from the DNA translation at residue 6; a read error is likely, and the protein displayed is translated from the DNA. This chain joins TRDV1 and TRDJ1; 8 bases fit TRDD3. TCRdb is silent on the J gene; assignment here came from matching the DNA to germline. This CDR3 has 19 amino acids. V was clipped by 4 bases and J by 3 bases; unmatched bases: 19. Per the germline V gene, CDR1 is TSWWSYY and CDR2 is QGS. As DNA, the CDR3 is TGTGCTCTTGGGGTTCGGGCCCCACGCGAGGGATACGCTTCCGATAAACTCATCTTT. Its translation is CALGVRAPREGYASDKLIF.

In its sample, this clone was seen a few times. It is likely a read error: a sequence one base away is far more abundant. In the same sample, other DNA sequences code for this CDR3. The gene calls are TRDV1 and TRDJ1; 12 nucleotides match TRDD3. TCRdb leaves out the J gene; it was filled in here by matching the DNA to germline. Germline-derived CDR1 and CDR2 are TSWWSYY and QGS. The CDR3 has 23 residues. V shed 3 bases, J shed 4 bases, and the junction held 27 bases outside the gene matches. DNA of the CDR3: TGTGCTCTTGGGGAGCATCGCGCCCTCTTCCACACGGTACTGGGGGATACAGTCGATAAACTCATCTTT. Translating gives CALGEHRALFHTVLGDTVDKLIF.

In this sample, this clone turned up a few times. With a far larger clone one base away, a read error is the likely cause. Other nucleotide sequences in the sample specify the same CDR3. V and J are TRDV1 and TRDJ1, with a tentative D call TRDD3 (7 bases). Germline loops: CDR1 TSWWSYY, CDR2 QGS. V dropped 4 bases and J dropped 6 bases, with 36 bases sitting between them. There are 21 residues in the CDR3. The CDR3 region is CALGGDVPIPSNYRGIHKLIF. The CDR3 region has the DNA TGTGCTCTTGGGGGAGATGTTCCTATCCCGTCAAATTATCGGGGGATTCATAAACTCATCTTT.

This clone was detected a few times. Since a far larger clone is one base different, this is likely a read error. Different DNA sequences within this sample yield the same CDR3. No call exists for the J gene, whereas the V gene is TRDV1; the table calls TRDD3, which could not be checked here. There are 17 residues in the CDR3. Germline V gives CDR1 TSWWSYY, CDR2 QGS. Written as DNA, the CDR3 is TGTGCTCTTGGGGAACGAAGGGGAATGGGGATACCCGATAAGCTCATCTTT. It translates to CALGERRGMGIPDKLIF.